Listed below are T cell receptor beta chains from one sample, sequenced in a study of T cells in Graves' hyperthyroidism and ophthalmopathy. TCRdb reprocessed the multiplex PCR reads with MiXCR, giving one entry per CDR3 protein. Among around 540,000 distinct CDR3 sequences listed, about 43% were seen once. The sample comprised peripheral blood or thyroid tissue (not recorded which). The receptors originated from a woman aged 18-29 years with Graves' hyperthyroidism. Both conserved end residues are part of each CDR3. The D gene is left open where the match is weak. For some rows the clone size is stated as once, few or many, or as a class when expanded; others skip it.

>-|-|TRBJ1-1|TRBV9
CASNPSGVETTEAFF
TGTGCCAGCAACCCCTCGGGAGTTGAGACCACTGAAGCTTTCTTT
>-|-|TRBJ2-5|TRBV20-1
CSARDEGSEVSETQYF
TGCAGTGCTAGAGATGAAGGCAGTGAGGTATCGGAGACCCAGTACTTC
>TRBD2|few|TRBJ2-5|TRBV19
CASSIGSGSQTQYF
TGTGCCAGTAGTATCGGTAGCGGGTCTCAGACCCAGTACTTC
>-|many|TRBJ2-5|TRBV24-1
CATSDLWGSAETQYF
TGTGCCACCAGTGATTTGTGGGGGAGCGCGGAGACCCAGTACTTC
>-|many|TRBJ1-3|TRBV2
CASSDPGHEGNTIYF
TGTGCCAGCAGTGATCCCGGCCACGAGGGAAACACCATATATTTT
>-|-|TRBJ2-5|TRBV5-1
CASSQYSSSPGETQYF
TGCGCCAGCAGCCAGTATTCTAGCAGCCCCGGAGAGACCCAGTACTTC
>-|-|TRBJ2-2|TRBV15
CATSRDRLNTGELFF
TGTGCCACCAGCAGAGACAGGCTGAACACCGGGGAGCTGTTTTTT
>-|-|TRBJ2-7|TRBV7-3
CAWSVSPAYEQYF
TGTGCCTGGAGTGTAAGCCCAGCCTACGAGCAGTACTTC
>-|-|TRBJ2-7|TRBV20-1
CSAREGLTVSTEQYF
TGCAGTGCTAGAGAGGGTTTAACCGTCAGTACCGAGCAGTACTTC
>TRBD1|-|TRBJ1-6|TRBV9
CASSHPGQGTSPLHF
TGTGCCAGCAGCCACCCGGGACAGGGAACTTCACCCCTCCACTTT
>TRBD1|-|TRBJ1-1|TRBV5-1
CASSLAPIKTGSLTEAFF
TGCGCCAGCAGCTTGGCCCCGATAAAGACAGGGTCGTTGACTGAAGCTTTCTTT
>-|few|TRBJ2-5|TRBV9
CASSSNTFGQETQYF
TGTGCCAGCAGCTCCAACACGTTTGGCCAAGAGACCCAGTACTTC
>TRBD2|-|TRBJ2-7|TRBV20-1
CSARLAGGRDEQYF
TGCAGTGCTAGACTAGCGGGAGGACGCGACGAGCAGTACTTC
>-|-|TRBJ1-3|TRBV10-3
CAISGPGTSGNTIYF
TGTGCCATCAGTGGACCCGGGACTAGCGGAAACACCATATATTTT
>-|-|TRBJ1-4|TRBV7-6
CASSLIGSDVKLFF
TGTGCCAGCAGTCTCATCGGGAGCGATGTAAAGCTGTTTTTT
>TRBD1|-|TRBJ1-2|TRBV29-1
CSSRTGEVGYTF
TGCAGCTCGAGAACAGGGGAAGTGGGCTACACCTTC
>-|once|TRBJ1-1|TRBV7-2
CASSLNQGLNTEAFF
TGTGCCAGCAGCTTAAACCAGGGCTTGAACACTGAAGCTTTCTTT
>-|few|TRBJ2-5|TRBV5-1
CASSTGLYGETQYF
TGCGCCAGCAGCACTGGACTTTACGGGGAGACCCAGTACTTC
>TRBD1|-|TRBJ1-2|TRBV7-2
CATADRGRGYTF
TGTGCCACCGCGGACAGGGGGCGCGGCTACACCTTC
>-|once|TRBJ1-3|TRBV12-3/TRBV12-4
CASRGLSSGNTIYF
TGTGCCAGCAGGGGACTGAGCTCTGGAAACACCATATATTTT
>-|-|TRBJ2-7|TRBV7-9
CASSQGPSDYEQYF
TGCGCCAGCAGCCAGGGACCATCAGACTACGAGCAGTACTTC
>TRBD2|many|TRBJ2-5|TRBV2
CASQRTRGGETQYF
TGTGCCAGTCAACGGACTAGAGGTGGGGAGACCCAGTACTTC
>-|many|TRBJ1-6|TRBV2
CASSEDTLALHF
TGTGCCAGCAGTGAAGACACTTTGGCCCTCCACTTT
>-|few|TRBJ1-2|TRBV2
CASSLSDSSYGYTF
TGTGCCAGCAGTTTATCCGACAGCAGCTATGGCTACACCTTC
>TRBD1|once|TRBJ1-2|TRBV7-3
CASSYSTGYTF
TGTGCCAGCAGCTATTCGACAGGGTACACCTTC
>-|-|TRBJ1-1|TRBV29-1
CSKGDLNTEAFF
TGCAGCAAGGGGGACCTGAACACTGAAGCTTTCTTT
>TRBD1|-|TRBJ1-1|TRBV5-1
CASSGGQGGKTEAFF
TGCGCCAGCAGCGGAGGACAGGGCGGGAAGACTGAAGCTTTCTTT
>-|-|TRBJ1-2|TRBV24-1
CATSDSSGANYTF
TGTGCCACCAGTGATTCGTCAGGGGCGAATTACACCTTC
>-|once|TRBJ2-5|TRBV7-2
CASSVGRWQETQYF
TGTGCCAGCAGCGTCGGGCGGTGGCAGGAGACCCAGTACTTC
>-|-|TRBJ2-6|TRBV25-1
CASHGGRAGANVLTF
TGTGCCAGTCACGGGGGCAGGGCTGGGGCCAACGTCCTGACTTTC
>-|many|TRBJ2-7|TRBV2
CAIDRAGTYEQYF
TGTGCCATCGACCGGGCGGGAACCTACGAGCAGTACTTC
>-|-|TRBJ2-7|TRBV9
CASSVGRLSYEQYF
TGTGCCAGCAGCGTAGGCCGGCTCTCCTACGAGCAGTACTTC
>-|-|TRBJ1-2|TRBV29-1
CSPDVQHGYTF
TGCAGCCCGGACGTGCAACATGGCTACACCTTC
>TRBD1|many|TRBJ1-6|TRBV2
CASSDPGTEYNSPLHF
TGTGCCAGCAGTGACCCCGGGACAGAGTATAATTCACCCCTCCACTTT
>-|-|TRBJ1-6|TRBV4-3
CASSQVEGYSPLHF
TGCGCCAGCAGCCAAGTTGAAGGGTACTCACCCCTCCACTTT
>-|once|TRBJ1-4|TRBV10-3
CAIRAAYRRNEKLFF
TGTGCCATCAGGGCAGCTTACAGGAGGAATGAAAAACTGTTTTTT
>-|-|TRBJ1-5|TRBV15
CATSRAAYNQPQHF
TGTGCCACCAGCAGAGCGGCCTACAATCAGCCCCAGCATTTT
>-|few|TRBJ1-3|TRBV7-3
CASSPHRQRTGGNTIYF
TGTGCCAGCAGCCCGCACAGACAGAGGACGGGCGGAAACACCATATATTTT
>-|many|TRBJ2-5|TRBV10-3
CAISDPRDRETQYF
TGTGCCATCAGTGACCCGAGGGACCGGGAGACCCAGTACTTC
>-|-|TRBJ1-1|TRBV2
CASIPYGSPGGVNTEAFF
TGTGCCAGTATCCCCTACGGGAGCCCGGGGGGGGTGAACACTGAAGCTTTCTTT
>-|once|TRBJ2-7|TRBV13
CASSSSLIADQYF
TGTGCCAGCAGCTCATCCTTAATAGCCGATCAGTACTTC
>TRBD1|many|TRBJ1-5|TRBV10-3
CAIGRDSQPQHF
TGTGCCATAGGACGGGACAGTCAGCCCCAGCATTTT
>TRBD1|few|TRBJ1-1|TRBV24-1
CASSLGQVSTEAFF
TGTGCCAGCAGTTTAGGACAGGTTTCGACTGAAGCTTTCTTT
>TRBD2|-|TRBJ2-7|TRBV7-3
CASSSRREGTAYEQYF
TGTGCCAGCAGCTCTCGGCGGGAGGGCACCGCCTACGAGCAGTACTTC
>TRBD2|-|TRBJ2-7|TRBV20-1
CSGLAGGAVLKQYF
TGCAGTGGACTAGCGGGAGGGGCCGTGCTCAAGCAGTACTTC
>-|few|TRBJ1-5|TRBV24-1
CASSSWGRGGNQPQHF
TGTGCCAGCAGTTCCTGGGGCAGGGGAGGCAATCAGCCCCAGCATTTT
>-|few|TRBJ1-1|TRBV29-1
CAWIKDGRVGTEAFF
TGTGCCTGGATCAAGGATGGAAGGGTGGGGACTGAAGCTTTCTTT
>-|few|TRBJ1-4|TRBV2
CASSKQGATNEKLFF
TGTGCCAGCAGTAAACAGGGTGCAACTAATGAAAAACTGTTTTTT